This TCR beta chain was profiled in a study of T cells in Graves' hyperthyroidism and ophthalmopathy. V lost 3 bases and J 0 bases, leaving 6 bases between the germline ends. The length of the CDR3 is 14 residues. Germline assignment: CDR1 MNHEY and CDR2 SMNVEV (reference sequence). Amplified TCR beta CDR3 regions came from RNA transcripts. The primer set for the first-round RT-PCR of the TCR CDR3 was HTBI. Using its own MiXCR run on the multiplex PCR reads, TCRdb lists one record per CDR3 protein. The table has around 400,000 distinct CDR3 sequences, around 25% seen once. The sample holds one count of this clonotype.

This TCR was recovered from a man aged 50 to 59 with Graves' hyperthyroidism. The V call is TRBV27, the J call TRBJ2-4, with D uncertain. The source material was blood. Here the CDR3 reads CASSFSLAKNIQYF. The CDR3 bases are TGTGCCAGCAGTTTTTCCCTAGCCAAAAACATTCAGTACTTC.